These 30 T cell receptor beta chains came from one sample sequenced in a study of T cells after yellow fever vaccination. TCRdb fed the 5' RACE reads into MiXCR, producing one record per CDR3 protein. The profile shows roughly 160,000 distinct CDR3 sequences, 6.5% to 8.5% of them singletons. Sequenced material: CD4+ T cells sorted from PBMCs, taken roughly 5 days after the first yellow fever vaccination. The receptors derive from a man between 18 and 29 years old who received the YFV17D yellow fever vaccine.

This clonotype was found a few times. The chain combines TRBV29-1 with TRBJ1-5, with 7 bases identical to TRBD1. The V gene's germline CDR1 is SQVTM and CDR2 ANQGSEA. The CDR3 contains 13 residues. V lost 5 bases to trimming and J lost 4 bases; unmatched junction nucleotides: 5. The CDR3 loop reads CSVSRGQNQPQHF. The DNA for the CDR3 is TGCAGCGTTTCTAGGGGACAGAATCAGCCCCAGCATTTT.

The rearrangement uses TRBV4-3 and TRBJ1-5, with 8 bases that match TRBD1. Germline V gene sequence: CDR1 LGHNA, CDR2 YSLEER. Trimming at V came to 4 bases and at J to 5 bases, leaving 7 bases not matched to a gene. The CDR3 has 15 residues. CDR3 residues: CASSPGQGTDQPQHF. The DNA of the CDR3 is TGCGCCAGCAGCCCCGGACAGGGAACGGATCAGCCCCAGCATTTT.

This clonotype came up a few times. The gene calls are TRBV7-9 and TRBJ1-3; D uncertain. Germline loops: CDR1 SEHNR, CDR2 FQNEAQ (reference sequence). The CDR3 consists of 14 residues. Trimming stripped 4 bases from V and 8 bases from J, with 15 bases between. For the CDR3, the DNA is TGTGCCAGCAGCTCAGCAGGTTCGGTGCACACCATATATTTT. Translated, it gives CASSSAGSVHTIYF.

The CDR3 nucleotides are TGTACCTTCAGTTTATATCTACTAGCGGCTAGCACAGATACGCAGTATTTT. This codes for CTFSLYLLAASTDTQYF. The J gene is TRBJ2-3, the V gene TRBV6-7; 8 bases are a match to TRBD2. TRBV6-7 is known as an ORF, though its function is uncertain. The length of the CDR3 is 17 residues.

The chain links TRBV7-2 to TRBJ2-5; D is ambiguous. The CDR3 consists of 12 residues. Trimming pared 3 bases from V and 4 bases from J, leaving 6 bases between. In germline, CDR1 is SGHTA, CDR2 FQGNSA. CDR3 coding DNA: TGTGCCAGCAGCTTTTGGGGAGAGACCCAGTACTTC. Its translation is CASSFWGETQYF. The whole variable domain, filled in from reference TRBV7-2 and TRBJ2-5, reads GAGVSQSPSNKVTEKGKDVELRCDPISGHTALYWYRQSLGQGLEFLIYFQGNSAPDKSGLPSDRFSAERTGGSVSTLTIQRTQQEDSAVYLCASSFWGETQYFGPGTRLLVL.

In its sample, this clonotype was seen many times. This chain joins TRBV7-2 and TRBJ1-1; 10 nucleotides match TRBD1. Unmatched junction bases numbered 7, after V lost 5 bases and J lost 4 bases. This CDR3 contains 15 residues. Per the germline V gene, CDR1 is SGHTA and CDR2 is FQGNSA. This CDR3 is CASSPGQGKITEAFF. CDR3 nucleotides: TGTGCCAGCAGCCCGGGACAGGGGAAGATCACTGAAGCTTTCTTT.

This clonotype was counted many times. The chain couples TRBV19 to TRBJ1-5; D is unclear. Germline V CDR1 and CDR2: LNHDA, SQIVND (reference sequence). Trimming shortened V by 5 bases and J by 2 bases, and 13 bases separated the two germline ends. The CDR3 extends over 15 amino acids. The CDR3 DNA reads as TGTGCCAGTAGTGTCCGAGGACGGGGCAATCAGCCCCAGCATTTT. Protein product: CASSVRGRGNQPQHF.

This clonotype was observed a few times. This sequence joins TRBV4-1 and TRBJ1-5, with TRBD1 as a possible D gene (5 bases). CDR3 length: 14 amino acids. In germline, CDR1 is MGHRA, CDR2 YSYEKL. Trimming left V 1 base short and J 7 bases short, with 11 bases between. CDR3 in amino acids: CASSQVRDYQPQHF. In DNA, the CDR3 is TGCGCCAGCAGCCAAGTCAGGGATTACCAGCCCCAGCATTTT.

This clonotype was counted ten times or more. The chain uses TRBV24-1 and TRBJ2-1, with D perhaps matching TRBD2 (5 bases). Germline V gives CDR1 KGHDR, CDR2 SFDVKD. The CDR3 covers 16 residues. V was cut by 5 bases and J by 4 bases, with 17 bases left in between. The chain's CDR3 is CATSGGQAQQYNEQFF. CDR3 coding DNA: TGTGCCACCAGTGGAGGGCAGGCGCAGCAATACAATGAGCAGTTCTTC.

V usage is TRBV6-5 and J usage is TRBJ2-5; tentatively, D is TRBD2 (7 bases). Trimming cost V 0 bases and J 5 bases, with 16 bases left between them. CDR1 is MNHEY and CDR2 is SVGAGI in the germline V gene. The CDR3 totals 16 residues. The CDR3 reads CASSYSGRGGRETQYF. The CDR3 DNA reads TGTGCCAGCAGTTACTCGGGAAGGGGGGGCCGCGAGACCCAGTACTTC.

This clonotype was seen ten or more times. This chain joins TRBV12-3 or TRBV12-4 and TRBJ2-2; D is unresolved. The CDR3 has 13 residues. Trimming took 5 bases from V and 4 from J, leaving 8 bases between them. The DNA of the CDR3 is TGTGCCAGCAGTCCTTTAGGCACCGGGGAGCTGTTTTTT. It translates to CASSPLGTGELFF.

The chain recombines TRBV6-2 or TRBV6-3 with TRBJ2-5; D may be TRBD2 (5 bases). The CDR3 extends over 15 amino acids. Trimming removed 2 bases from V and 3 bases from J, with 13 bases in between. The germline V gene has CDR1 MNHEY and CDR2 SVGEGT. CDR3: CASSYAGGLEETQYF. CDR3 bases: TGTGCCAGCAGTTACGCCGGCGGACTGGAAGAGACCCAGTACTTC.

The rearrangement joins TRBV5-1 to TRBJ2-2; no reliable D call. Deletions cut 2 bases from V and 5 bases from J, with 10 bases between. The CDR3 has 14 residues. The germline CDR1 and CDR2 sequences are SGHRS and YFSETQ. CDR3 region: CASSLNIRTGELFF. As DNA, the CDR3 is TGCGCCAGCAGCTTAAACATCAGGACCGGGGAGCTGTTTTTT.

In DNA, the CDR3 is TGCGCCAGCAGCTTGCCCGACACGGCTAATGAAAAACTGTTTTTT. Translation: CASSLPDTANEKLFF. V is TRBV5-1 and J is TRBJ1-4, with unresolved D. The ends were cut back, 1 base at V and 3 bases at J, with 10 bases in the middle. Germline V lookup: CDR1 SGHRS, CDR2 YFSETQ. The CDR3 loop spans 15 amino acids. The whole variable domain, filled in from reference TRBV5-1 and TRBJ1-4, reads KAGVTQTPRYLIKTRGQQVTLSCSPISGHRSVSWYQQTPGQGLQFLFEYFSETQRNKGNFPGRFSGRQFSNSRSEMNVSTLELGDSALYLCASSLPDTANEKLFFGSGTQLSVL.

The sample holds many counts of this clonotype. This chain uses TRBV24-1 with TRBJ1-4; weak D call: TRBD1 (6 bases). Germline V gene lookup returns CDR1 KGHDR and CDR2 SFDVKD. Deletions cut 7 bases from V and 8 bases from J, with 16 bases between. CDR3 length: 14 residues. The CDR3 spells CATSTGTTGEKLFF. CDR3 nucleotides: TGTGCCACCAGCACCGGGACAACCGGCGAAAAACTGTTTTTT.

This clonotype appeared many times. The V gene is TRBV7-2, the J gene TRBJ2-1; 7 bases align to TRBD2. Losses at the gene ends were 1 base for V and 7 bases for J; bases not matched to a gene: 10. This CDR3 is 16 amino acids long. Germline assignment: CDR1 SGHTA and CDR2 FQGNSA. This CDR3 is CASSLVSGLIGNEQFF. CDR3 nucleotide sequence: TGTGCCAGCAGCTTAGTCTCGGGACTAATCGGGAATGAGCAGTTCTTC.

The V gene is TRBV7-2, the J gene TRBJ1-1; D is ambiguous. Trimming cost V 4 bases and J 1 base, with 13 bases left between them. CDR1 is SGHTA and CDR2 is FQGNSA in the germline V gene. The CDR3 consists of 15 residues. The CDR3 loop reads CASSYLTAPNTEAFF. DNA of the CDR3: TGTGCCAGCAGCTACCTTACAGCCCCGAACACTGAAGCTTTCTTT.

The CDR3 region has the DNA TGCGCCAGCAGCCCCGGACAGGCGGAGACCCAGTACTTC. Protein sequence: CASSPGQAETQYF. The chain combines TRBV5-1 with TRBJ2-5; 7 bases match TRBD1. Germline V CDR1 and CDR2: SGHRS, YFSETQ. The CDR3 runs 13 residues. V dropped 4 bases and J dropped 5; count of bases not matched to a gene: 5.

A note on this clonotype: A much larger clone differs from this one at a single base, so this may be a read error. The chain recombines TRBV2 with TRBJ2-2; TRBD1 matches 8 bases. J was trimmed by 7 bases and V by 10 bases; bases with no gene match: 14. CDR3 length: 15 residues. Germline V gives CDR1 SNHLY, CDR2 FYNNEI. CDR3 in amino acids: CAISRQGPRVGELFF. DNA of the CDR3: TGTGCCATTTCGCGACAGGGGCCAAGGGTCGGGGAGCTGTTTTTT.

Ten or more counts support this clonotype. The chain links TRBV4-1 to TRBJ2-3; D may be TRBD2 (5 bases). CDR1 MGHRA and CDR2 YSYEKL come from the germline V gene. CDR3 size: 14 residues. Trimming stripped 5 bases from V and 2 bases from J, with 11 bases between. This CDR3 reads CASSSRLPTDTQYF. The CDR3 nucleotides are TGCGCCAGCAGCTCAAGACTACCCACAGATACGCAGTATTTT.

This clonotype has just a few counts. The chain uses TRBV5-1 and TRBJ2-2; TRBD1 might be the D (5 bases). The germline V and J ends were trimmed by 4 bases and 3 bases, with 10 bases remaining between them. Germline lookup yields CDR1 SGHRS and CDR2 YFSETQ. CDR3 size: 14 residues. CDR3 coding DNA: TGCGCCAGCAGCCTACAGGACCACACCGGGGAGCTGTTTTTT. Encoded protein: CASSLQDHTGELFF.

This clonotype occurred many times. The rearrangement joins TRBV2 to TRBJ2-7, with D perhaps being TRBD1 or TRBD2 (5 bases each). The CDR3 is made up of 13 amino acids. Trimming left V 4 bases short and J 3 bases short, with 10 bases between. The germline gives CDR1 SNHLY, CDR2 FYNNEI. The CDR3 here is CASSAPGRYEQYV. CDR3 nucleotide sequence: TGTGCCAGCAGTGCCCCGGGACGCTACGAGCAGTACGTC.

The rearrangement uses TRBV10-3 and TRBJ2-7, with 10 positions matching TRBD2. V shed 6 bases and J 2 bases; nucleotides not matched to a gene: 4. Germline lookup yields CDR1 ENHRY and CDR2 SYGVKD. This CDR3 has 14 residues. In DNA, the CDR3 is TGTGCCATCAGCCATAGCGGGGGGACCTACGAGCAGTACTTC. This gives the protein CAISHSGGTYEQYF.

This clonotype has at least ten counts. This sequence joins TRBV28 and TRBJ2-4; TRBD2 is a possible D gene (6 bases). The CDR3 spans 15 residues. V lost 5 bases to trimming and J lost 3 bases, with 14 bases between them. The germline gives CDR1 MDHEN, CDR2 SYDVKM. CDR3 residues: CASSVFGGDKNIQYF. The CDR3 DNA reads TGTGCCAGCAGTGTCTTTGGAGGGGACAAAAACATTCAGTACTTC.

In its sample, this clonotype was seen many times. The chain couples TRBV7-2 to TRBJ2-7; TRBD2 matches at 10 bases. The CDR3 consists of 15 residues. The V segment lost 2 bases and the J segment 3 bases; nucleotides outside the gene matches: 4. CDR1 is SGHTA and CDR2 is FQGNSA in the germline V gene. CDR3 sequence: CASSLYRLAGYEQYF. The CDR3 DNA is TGTGCCAGCAGCTTATATCGACTAGCGGGCTACGAGCAGTACTTC.

This chain uses TRBV5-4 with TRBJ2-5, with 9 bases aligning to TRBD2. J lost 10 bases, V lost 4 bases, and 11 bases had no gene match. The CDR3 totals 14 residues. Germline loops: CDR1 SGHNT, CDR2 YYREEE (reference sequence). The CDR3 bases are TGTGCCAGCAGCCCCATCCCGACTAGCGGCCTCCAGTACTTC. This encodes CASSPIPTSGLQYF.

This clonotype appeared many times. This rearrangement joins TRBV27 to TRBJ2-1; TRBD1 agrees at 10 bases. Per germline, CDR1 MNHEY and CDR2 SMNVEV (reference sequence). The CDR3 runs to 15 residues. Germline trimming cut 5 bases from V and 2 bases from J; bases unmatched to any gene: 3. The CDR3 protein is CASSLTGGAYNEQFF. The CDR3 nucleotides read TGTGCCAGCAGTCTGACAGGGGGCGCCTACAATGAGCAGTTCTTC.

This clonotype has more than one count but fewer than ten. This rearrangement joins TRBV6-5 to TRBJ2-1; possible D gene TRBD1, 5 bases. Trimming took 0 bases from V and 2 from J, leaving 8 bases between them. The germline CDR1 and CDR2 sequences are MNHEY and SVGAGI. This CDR3 is 15 amino acids long. CDR3 region: CASSYSGATYNEQFF. The CDR3 DNA reads as TGTGCCAGCAGTTACTCAGGGGCGACCTACAATGAGCAGTTCTTC.

The chain employs TRBV6-2 or TRBV6-3 and TRBJ2-3; 8 bases agree with TRBD2. V gave up 6 bases and J gave up 0 bases; unmatched junction bases: 17. CDR1 MNHEY and CDR2 SVGEGT come from the germline V gene. This CDR3 has 19 amino acids. Here the CDR3 reads CASRPGGRTLRWSTDTQYF. CDR3 coding DNA: TGTGCCAGCAGGCCGGGAGGGAGGACCCTCCGGTGGAGCACAGATACGCAGTATTTT.

This rearrangement joins TRBV7-8 to TRBJ2-1, with D possibly TRBD2 on 5 matching bases. V gave up 5 bases and J gave up 5 bases, with 16 bases separating them. Germline CDR1 SGHVS, CDR2 FQNEAQ. The CDR3 is 15 residues long. The CDR3 DNA reads as TGTGCCAGCAGCCCTAGCCCGGGTCCTCACAATGAGCAGTTCTTC. It translates to CASSPSPGPHNEQFF. The whole variable domain, filled in from reference TRBV7-8 and TRBJ2-1, reads GAGVSQSPRYKVAKRGQDVALRCDPISGHVSLFWYQQALGQGPEFLTYFQNEAQLDKSGLPSDRFFAERPEGSVSTLKIQRTQQEDSAVYLCASSPSPGPHNEQFFGPGTRLTVL.